This T cell receptor (beta chain) was sequenced during a study of shared clonotypes between healthy human individuals. Study donors comprised healthy, HIV-negative adults devoid of recent acute infection or vaccination. Sequencing used immunoSEQ multiplex PCR; TCRdb keeps in-frame clones, though not all of them. This sample has millions of clones; roughly 93% occur once, and the top ten carry 0.39%. Germline-derived CDR1 and CDR2 are MNHNS and SASEGT. V lost 6 bases to trimming and J lost 10 bases; unmatched junction nucleotides: 7. The CDR3 sequence is 14 residues long. The TCR originated in a man between 18 and 35 years old in good health. Some clones in this sample may be carry-over from other donors' samples. The sequenced material came from naive CD4+ T cells from PBMCs. Noted subset: CD45RA+ positively selected. The chain joins TRBV6-1 to TRBJ1-6, with 9 bases that match TRBD1. The CDR3 region is CASRTGTGISPLHF. For the CDR3, the DNA is TGTGCCAGCAGAACCGGGACAGGGATCTCACCCCTCCACTTT.